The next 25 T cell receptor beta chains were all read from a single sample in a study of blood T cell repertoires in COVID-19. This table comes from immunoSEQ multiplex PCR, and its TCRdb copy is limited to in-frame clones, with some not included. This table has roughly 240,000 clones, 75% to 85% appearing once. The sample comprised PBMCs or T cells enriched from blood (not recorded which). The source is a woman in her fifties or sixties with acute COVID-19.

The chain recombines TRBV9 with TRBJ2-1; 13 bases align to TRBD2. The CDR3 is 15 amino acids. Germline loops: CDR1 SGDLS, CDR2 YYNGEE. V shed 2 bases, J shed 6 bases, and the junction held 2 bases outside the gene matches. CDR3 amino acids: CASSVTSGGANEQFF. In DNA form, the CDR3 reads TGTGCCAGCAGCGTTACTAGCGGGGGGGCCAATGAGCAGTTCTTC.

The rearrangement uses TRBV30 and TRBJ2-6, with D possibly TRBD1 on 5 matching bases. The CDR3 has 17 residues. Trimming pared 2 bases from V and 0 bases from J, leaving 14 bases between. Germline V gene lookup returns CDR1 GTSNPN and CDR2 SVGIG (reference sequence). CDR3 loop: CAWSRQNQLSGANVLTF. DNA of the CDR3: TGTGCCTGGAGTCGACAGAACCAACTCTCTGGGGCCAACGTCCTGACTTTC.

The CDR3 region has the DNA TGTGCCACGAGAACCAGCACAGATACGCAGTATTTT. Amino acids: CATRTSTDTQYF. The V and J genes are TRBV10-3 and TRBJ2-3; D gene unclear. The CDR3 loop spans 12 amino acids. The germline gives CDR1 ENHRY, CDR2 SYGVKD. Trimming pared 10 bases from V and 0 bases from J, leaving 8 bases between.

The CDR3 coding sequence is TGTGCCAGCAGCTTAGGACAGAAGAACTATGGCTACACCTTC. Residues: CASSLGQKNYGYTF. V is TRBV7-8 and J is TRBJ1-2; tentatively, D is TRBD1 (5 bases). V lost 1 base and J 2 bases, leaving 8 bases between the germline ends. The CDR3 loop spans 14 amino acids. The germline gives CDR1 SGHVS, CDR2 FQNEAQ.

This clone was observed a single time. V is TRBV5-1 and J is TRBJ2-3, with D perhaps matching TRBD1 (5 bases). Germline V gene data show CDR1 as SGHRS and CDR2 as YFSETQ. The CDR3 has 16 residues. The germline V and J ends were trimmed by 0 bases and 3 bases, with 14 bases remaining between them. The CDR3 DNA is TGCGCCAGCAGCTTGGGGCAGGGAAGGTTGACAGATACGCAGTATTTT. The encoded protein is CASSLGQGRLTDTQYF.

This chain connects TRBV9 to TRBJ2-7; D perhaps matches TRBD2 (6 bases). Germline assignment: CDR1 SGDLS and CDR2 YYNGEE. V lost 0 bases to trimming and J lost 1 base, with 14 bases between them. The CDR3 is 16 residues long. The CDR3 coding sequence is TGTGCCAGCAGCGTAGCTGGCGGGGAACGATCCTACGAGCAGTACTTC. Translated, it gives CASSVAGGERSYEQYF.

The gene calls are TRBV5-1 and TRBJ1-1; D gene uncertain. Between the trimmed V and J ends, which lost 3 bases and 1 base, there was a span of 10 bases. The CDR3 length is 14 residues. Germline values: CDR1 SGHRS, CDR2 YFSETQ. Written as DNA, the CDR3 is TGCGCCAGCAGCTCTACCTACAGGAACACTGAAGCTTTCTTT. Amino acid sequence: CASSSTYRNTEAFF.

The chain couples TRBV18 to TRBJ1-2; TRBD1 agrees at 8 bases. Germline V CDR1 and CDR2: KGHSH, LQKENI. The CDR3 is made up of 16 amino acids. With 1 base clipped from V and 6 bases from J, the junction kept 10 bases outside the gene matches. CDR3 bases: TGTGCCAGCTCACCACAGCAGGGGGCACAGGAGGATGGCTACACCTTC. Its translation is CASSPQQGAQEDGYTF.

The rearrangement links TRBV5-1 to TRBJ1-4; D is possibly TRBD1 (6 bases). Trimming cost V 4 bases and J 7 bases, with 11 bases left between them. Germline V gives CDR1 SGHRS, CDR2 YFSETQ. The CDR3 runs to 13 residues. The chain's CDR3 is CASSPGVGEKLFF. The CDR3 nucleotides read TGCGCCAGCAGCCCAGGGGTTGGTGAAAAACTGTTTTTT.

This chain's CDR3 is CASSLRENYGYTF. Here the CDR3 DNA reads TGTGCCAGCAGTTTACGAGAAAACTATGGCTACACCTTC. The chain combines TRBV27 with TRBJ1-2; D gene ambiguous. Germline CDR1 and CDR2: MNHEY and SMNVEV (reference sequence). The CDR3 is 13 residues long. The V and J ends lost 2 bases and 2 bases respectively, with 6 bases between them.

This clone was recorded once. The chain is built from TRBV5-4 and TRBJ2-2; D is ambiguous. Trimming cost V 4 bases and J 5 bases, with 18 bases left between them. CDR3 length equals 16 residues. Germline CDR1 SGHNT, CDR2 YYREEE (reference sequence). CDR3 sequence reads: CASSPATGPLTGELFF. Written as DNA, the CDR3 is TGTGCCAGCAGCCCCGCGACGGGTCCCTTGACCGGGGAGCTGTTTTTT.

The CDR3 region is CASSPRTGGQQPQHF. The DNA for the CDR3 is TGTGCCAGCAGCCCACGGACAGGGGGACAACAGCCCCAGCATTTT. The chain links TRBV5-8 to TRBJ1-5, with 10 bases matching TRBD1. CDR1 is SGHTS, CDR2 YDEGEE, per germline. The length of the CDR3 is 15 residues. J was trimmed by 7 bases and V by 4 bases; bases with no gene match: 8.

CDR3 residues: CASTRDRGLPTEAFF. The CDR3 DNA reads as TGTGCCAGCACGCGGGACAGGGGGCTACCTACTGAAGCTTTCTTT. The J gene is TRBJ1-1, the V gene TRBV6-5; 12 bases map to TRBD1. The CDR3 totals 15 residues. Losses at the gene ends were 7 bases for V and 5 bases for J; bases not matched to a gene: 8. Germline V CDR1 and CDR2: MNHEY, SVGAGI.

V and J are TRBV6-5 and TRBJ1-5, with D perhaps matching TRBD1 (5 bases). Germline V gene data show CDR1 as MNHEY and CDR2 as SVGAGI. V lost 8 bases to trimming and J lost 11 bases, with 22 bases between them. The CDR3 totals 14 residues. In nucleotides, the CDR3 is TGTGCCAGCGGACCGGGCAGGGCCGCGGGGGCCCAGCATTTT. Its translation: CASGPGRAAGAQHF.

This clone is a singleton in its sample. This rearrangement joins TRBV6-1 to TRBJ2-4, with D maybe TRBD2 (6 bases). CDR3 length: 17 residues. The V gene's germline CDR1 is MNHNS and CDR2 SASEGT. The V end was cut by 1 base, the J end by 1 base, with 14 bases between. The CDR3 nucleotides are TGTGCCAGCAGTGAAGGAGGGAAGGAGGGGGCCAAAAACATTCAGTACTTC. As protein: CASSEGGKEGAKNIQYF.

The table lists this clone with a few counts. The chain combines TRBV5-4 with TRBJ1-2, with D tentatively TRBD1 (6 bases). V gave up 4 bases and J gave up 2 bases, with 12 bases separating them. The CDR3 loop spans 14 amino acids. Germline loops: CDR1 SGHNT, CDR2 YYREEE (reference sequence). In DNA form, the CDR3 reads TGTGCCAGCAGCGTCCGGGACACCAACTATGGCTACACCTTC. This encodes CASSVRDTNYGYTF.

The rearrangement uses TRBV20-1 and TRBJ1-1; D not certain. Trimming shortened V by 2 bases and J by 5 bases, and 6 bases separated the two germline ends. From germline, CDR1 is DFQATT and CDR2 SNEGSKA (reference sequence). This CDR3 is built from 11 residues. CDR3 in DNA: TGCAGTGCTAGATCCCCAACTGAAGCTTTCTTT. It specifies CSARSPTEAFF.

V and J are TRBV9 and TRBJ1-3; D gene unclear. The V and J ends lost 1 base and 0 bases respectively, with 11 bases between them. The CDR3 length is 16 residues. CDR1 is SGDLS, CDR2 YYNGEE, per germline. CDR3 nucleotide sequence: TGTGCCAGCAGCGTACAGATCGGGGACTCTGGAAACACCATATATTTT. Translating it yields CASSVQIGDSGNTIYF.

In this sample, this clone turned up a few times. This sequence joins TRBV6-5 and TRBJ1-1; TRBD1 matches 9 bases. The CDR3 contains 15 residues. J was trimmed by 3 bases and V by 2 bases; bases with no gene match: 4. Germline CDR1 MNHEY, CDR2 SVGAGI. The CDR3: CASSYVWTGDTEAFF. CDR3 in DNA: TGTGCCAGCAGTTACGTCTGGACAGGGGACACTGAAGCTTTCTTT.

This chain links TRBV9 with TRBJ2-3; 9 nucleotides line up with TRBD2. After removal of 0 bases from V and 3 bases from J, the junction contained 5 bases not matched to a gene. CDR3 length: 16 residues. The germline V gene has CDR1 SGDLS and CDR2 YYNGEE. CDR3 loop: CASSVDPSGATDTQYF. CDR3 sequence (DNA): TGTGCCAGCAGCGTAGATCCTAGCGGGGCTACAGATACGCAGTATTTT.

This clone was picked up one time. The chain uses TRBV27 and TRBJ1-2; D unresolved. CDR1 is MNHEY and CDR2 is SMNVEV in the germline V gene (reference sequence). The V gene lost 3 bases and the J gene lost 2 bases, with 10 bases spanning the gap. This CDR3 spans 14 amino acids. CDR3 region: CASSFNSRNYGYTF. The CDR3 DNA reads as TGTGCCAGCAGTTTCAACAGTAGAAACTATGGCTACACCTTC.

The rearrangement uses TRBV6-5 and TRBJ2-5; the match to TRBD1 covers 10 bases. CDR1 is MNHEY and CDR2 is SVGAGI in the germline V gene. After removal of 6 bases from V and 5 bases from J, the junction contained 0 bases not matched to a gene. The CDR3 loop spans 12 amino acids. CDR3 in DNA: TGTGCCAGCAGGGGACAGGGGGAGACCCAGTACTTC. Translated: CASRGQGETQYF.

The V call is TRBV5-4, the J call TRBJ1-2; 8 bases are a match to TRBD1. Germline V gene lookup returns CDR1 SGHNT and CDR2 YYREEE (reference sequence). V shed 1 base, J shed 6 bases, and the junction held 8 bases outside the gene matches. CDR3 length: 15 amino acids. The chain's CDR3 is CASSLRAGTGDGYTF. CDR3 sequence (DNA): TGTGCCAGCAGCTTGAGAGCCGGGACAGGCGATGGCTACACCTTC.

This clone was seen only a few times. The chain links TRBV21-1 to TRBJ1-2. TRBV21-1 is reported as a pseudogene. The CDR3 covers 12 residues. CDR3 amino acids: CASTARLRGYTF. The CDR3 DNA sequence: TGTGCCAGCACGGCACGACTACGGGGCTACACCTTC.

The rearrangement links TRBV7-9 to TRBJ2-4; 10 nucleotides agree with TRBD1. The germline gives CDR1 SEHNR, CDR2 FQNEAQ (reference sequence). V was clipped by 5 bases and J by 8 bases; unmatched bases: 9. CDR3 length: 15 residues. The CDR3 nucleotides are TGTGCCAGCAGCCCCCGACAGGGGGCCTTAGACATTCAGTACTTC. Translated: CASSPRQGALDIQYF.